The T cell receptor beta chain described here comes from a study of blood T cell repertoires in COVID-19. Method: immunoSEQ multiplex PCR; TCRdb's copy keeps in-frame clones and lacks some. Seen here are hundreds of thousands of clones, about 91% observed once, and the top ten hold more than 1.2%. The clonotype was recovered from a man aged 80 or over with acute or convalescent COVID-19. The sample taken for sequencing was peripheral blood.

CDR3 sequence (DNA): TGTGCCAGCAGCCTAACAACAGGGGGCGGTTATAATTCACCCCTCCACTTT. It is translated as CASSLTTGGGYNSPLHF. The chain combines TRBV5-5 with TRBJ1-6; 9 nucleotides align to TRBD1. V lost 4 bases to trimming and J lost 4 bases; unmatched junction nucleotides: 9. Germline V gives CDR1 SGHKS, CDR2 YYEKEE (reference sequence). The CDR3 is 17 amino acids.